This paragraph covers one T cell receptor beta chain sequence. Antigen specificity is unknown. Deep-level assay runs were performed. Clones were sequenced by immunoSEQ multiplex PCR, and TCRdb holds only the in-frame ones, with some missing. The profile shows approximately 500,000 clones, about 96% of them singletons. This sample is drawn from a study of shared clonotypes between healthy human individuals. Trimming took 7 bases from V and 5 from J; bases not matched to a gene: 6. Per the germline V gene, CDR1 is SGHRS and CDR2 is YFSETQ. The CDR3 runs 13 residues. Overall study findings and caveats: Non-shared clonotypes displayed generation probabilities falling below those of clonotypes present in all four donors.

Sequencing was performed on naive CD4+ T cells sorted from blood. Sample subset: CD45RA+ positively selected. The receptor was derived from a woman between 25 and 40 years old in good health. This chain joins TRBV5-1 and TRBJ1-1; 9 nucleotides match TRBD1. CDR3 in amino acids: CASRDRANTEAFF. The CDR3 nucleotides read TGCGCCAGCCGGGACAGGGCGAATACTGAAGCTTTCTTT.